The present T cell receptor (beta chain) was sequenced within a study of T cell responses to AZD1222 COVID-19 vaccine. General study results and limits: A mostly white British donor set with more females was recruited, and clonal diversity was possibly underestimated. Repertoire samples came only from after the peak T cell response. Vaccine-associated CD4 TCRs ranged over spike, dominating at 160-218 and 743-854. Seropositive AZD1222 recipients at baseline numbered only six or seven.

V dropped 5 bases and J dropped 5 bases, with 12 bases sitting between them. CDR3 length equals 13 residues. Germline CDR1 and CDR2: SGHTA and FQGNSA. Assay: immunoSEQ multiplex PCR; the TCRdb copy retains only in-frame clones and omits some. The sample records about 93,000 clones, over 85% being singletons. As to this clone: Its target is unknown.

This clonotype was obtained from an adult in good health. This chain connects TRBV7-2 to TRBJ2-5, with D perhaps matching TRBD1 (5 bases). The sample in question was peripheral blood, obtained on day 0 of MenACWY control vaccination. The CDR3 region has the DNA TGTGCCAGCAGCCCACAGGTCACGGAGACCCAGTACTTC. Translated: CASSPQVTETQYF.